This T cell receptor (beta chain) stems from a study of cytomegalovirus exposure and HLA in healthy donors. Findings of the study overall: Analysis was carried out at a later point, and it linked a missense DCLRE1C variant to TCR beta V- and J-gene trimming. Roughly uniform depth of sequencing across donors was assumed in presence/absence analyses.

In regard to this clone: Its target is unknown.

Vbeta (60) and Jbeta (13) primers were used in the PCR. Assay: immunoSEQ multiplex PCR; the TCRdb copy retains only in-frame clones and omits some. The sample gives about 160,000 clones, about 65% of which show up once; approximately 2.8% is in the top ten. Germline trimming cut 6 bases from V and 4 bases from J; bases unmatched to any gene: 6. Germline CDR1 and CDR2: MNHEY and SMNVEV (reference sequence). This CDR3 is built from 16 residues. Sequences were obtained from PBMCs. The TCR originated in a woman under 40 in good health and CMV-seronegative. The genes are TRBV27 and TRBJ2-3; the match to TRBD2 covers 14 bases. DNA for the CDR3: TGTGCCAGCAGGACCCCGGGACTAGCGGGAGCAGATACGCAGTATTTT. This gives the protein CASRTPGLAGADTQYF.